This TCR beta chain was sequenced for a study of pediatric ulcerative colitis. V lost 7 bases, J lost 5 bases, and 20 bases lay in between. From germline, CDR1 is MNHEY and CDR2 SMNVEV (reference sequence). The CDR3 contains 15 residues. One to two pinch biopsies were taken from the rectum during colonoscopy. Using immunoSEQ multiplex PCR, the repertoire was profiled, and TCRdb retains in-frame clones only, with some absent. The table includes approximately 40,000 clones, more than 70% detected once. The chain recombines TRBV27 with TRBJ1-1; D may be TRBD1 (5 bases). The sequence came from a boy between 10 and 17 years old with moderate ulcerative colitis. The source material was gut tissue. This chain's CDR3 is CASTPWPGRGTEAFF. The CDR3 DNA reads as TGTGCCAGCACCCCCTGGCCGGGACGGGGGACTGAAGCTTTCTTT.